These T cell receptor beta chains were read from a single sample in a study of cytomegalovirus exposure and HLA in healthy donors. Data came from immunoSEQ multiplex PCR; TCRdb stores just in-frame clones and leaves some out. The data contain around 150,000 clones, 80% to 90% of them seen just once; the ten biggest clones take up over 2%. The sequenced material came from PBMCs. Receptors originate from a boy aged 2 to 10 in good health and CMV-seronegative. CDR3s include the opening cysteine and the closing phenylalanine or tryptophan. A D gene is named only where the DNA matches it firmly. Not every row has a clone size; where given, it reads once, few, many or a size class.

j_call | v_call | d_call | clone_size | cdr3_aa | cdr3_nt
TRBJ1-2 | TRBV6-5 | TRBD1 | - | CASSRDRSYGYTF | TGTGCCAGCAGTCGGGACAGGAGCTATGGCTACACCTTC
TRBJ2-5 | TRBV5-1 | - | - | CASSWGYREGETQYF | TGCGCCAGCAGCTGGGGGTACAGGGAGGGAGAGACCCAGTACTTC
TRBJ2-7 | TRBV7-6 | - | - | CASSSYYEQYF | TGTGCCAGCAGCTCTTACTACGAGCAGTACTTC
TRBJ2-1 | TRBV19 | TRBD2 | - | CASSIGRERPNEQFF | TGTGCCAGTAGTATAGGGCGGGAGAGGCCTAATGAGCAGTTCTTC
TRBJ1-2 | TRBV6-5 | TRBD1 | few | CASSSSTGGGYTF | TGTGCCAGCAGTTCATCGACAGGGGGAGGCTACACCTTC
TRBJ1-2 | TRBV19 | - | - | CASSTYRVNYGYTF | TGTGCCAGTAGTACCTACAGGGTAAACTATGGCTACACCTTC
TRBJ2-3 | TRBV5-6 | TRBD1 | few | CASSWDSTTDTQYF | TGTGCCAGCAGCTGGGACAGTACCACAGATACGCAGTATTTT
TRBJ2-7 | TRBV9 | TRBD2 | - | CASSVAGGMTSREQYF | TGTGCCAGCAGCGTAGCGGGGGGGATGACCTCCCGCGAGCAGTACTTC
TRBJ2-7 | TRBV4-1 | TRBD2 | - | CASSQETSGSYEQYF | TGCGCCAGCAGCCAAGAGACTAGCGGGAGCTACGAGCAGTACTTC
TRBJ1-1 | TRBV10-3 | - | once | CAISFPFPFPSDSPNTEAFF | TGTGCCATCTCTTTCCCCTTCCCCTTCCCTTCGGACAGTCCTAACACTGAAGCTTTCTTT
TRBJ1-1 | TRBV7-9 | - | medium-sized | CASSFFVGGAYTEAFF | TGTGCCAGCAGCTTTTTTGTTGGGGGCGCTTACACTGAAGCTTTCTTT
TRBJ2-5 | TRBV28 | - | - | CASSSRGRETQYF | TGTGCCAGCAGTTCCCGAGGCCGGGAGACCCAGTACTTC
TRBJ2-3 | TRBV19 | - | - | CASSIDHGAGGDTQYF | TGTGCCAGTAGTATAGATCATGGGGCCGGCGGAGATACGCAGTATTTT
TRBJ2-7 | TRBV5-1 | TRBD1 | - | CASSHRFDNRGADYEQYF | TGCGCCAGCAGCCATCGATTCGATAACAGGGGCGCGGATTACGAGCAGTACTTC
TRBJ2-1 | TRBV5-6 | - | once | CASSLLTGLNEQFF | TGTGCCAGCAGCCTGTTAACAGGTCTCAATGAGCAGTTCTTC
TRBJ2-5 | TRBV4-3 | - | - | CASSQDIRYQETQYF | TGCGCCAGCAGCCAAGATATCCGGTACCAAGAGACCCAGTACTTC
TRBJ2-7 | TRBV11-2 | - | - | CASSPSIRNSYEQYF | TGTGCCAGCAGTCCTAGTATACGGAACTCCTACGAGCAGTACTTC
TRBJ2-5 | TRBV11-2 | - | - | CASSSARGETQYF | TGTGCCAGCAGCTCAGCCAGGGGTGAGACCCAGTACTTC
TRBJ2-7 | TRBV7-9 | TRBD2 | - | CASSDVAGGIQYF | TGTGCCAGCAGCGACGTAGCGGGAGGGATACAGTACTTC
TRBJ2-7 | TRBV7-8 | TRBD1 | - | CASSPEPGQNYEQYF | TGTGCCAGCAGCCCTGAACCGGGACAGAATTACGAGCAGTACTTC
TRBJ2-1 | TRBV9 | - | - | CASSVENTGFNGNEQFF | TGTGCCAGCAGCGTAGAGAATACCGGGTTTAACGGCAATGAGCAGTTCTTC
TRBJ2-1 | TRBV5-4 | TRBD2 | - | CASSLYRRAGLNEQFF | TGTGCCAGCAGCTTGTATCGACGAGCGGGGCTCAATGAGCAGTTCTTC
TRBJ1-5 | TRBV7-9 | TRBD1 | - | CSSSLTGVQPQHF | TGTTCCAGCAGCTTGACAGGGGTTCAGCCCCAGCATTTT
TRBJ2-1 | TRBV4-2 | - | - | CASSRGLSSSYNEQFF | TGTGCCAGCAGCCGGGGACTTTCAAGCTCCTACAATGAGCAGTTCTTC
TRBJ2-1 | TRBV14 | - | - | CASSPVIYNEQFF | TGTGCCAGCAGCCCGGTGATCTACAATGAGCAGTTCTTC
TRBJ1-3 | TRBV6-1 | - | few | CASSEYAGTGNTIYF | TGTGCCAGCAGTGAATACGCAGGGACAGGAAACACCATATATTTT
TRBJ2-7 | TRBV11-2 | - | - | CASRRQRTYEQYF | TGTGCCAGCAGACGACAGAGAACCTACGAGCAGTACTTC
TRBJ1-4 | TRBV6-1 | - | - | CASSRREKLFF | TGTGCCAGCAGTCGGAGGGAAAAACTGTTTTTT
TRBJ1-5 | TRBV19 | TRBD1 | - | CATLEDRGDRQPQHF | TGTGCCACCCTAGAGGACAGGGGTGATCGTCAGCCCCAGCATTTT
TRBJ2-7 | TRBV30 | - | once | CAWSVGASYEQYF | TGTGCCTGGAGTGTTGGGGCTTCCTACGAGCAGTACTTC
TRBJ1-5 | TRBV4-1 | TRBD1 | - | CASSQGTGNGANQPQHF | TGCGCCAGCAGCCAAGGGACAGGGAACGGTGCCAATCAGCCCCAGCATTTT
TRBJ1-1 | TRBV30 | TRBD1 | - | CAWTANRGPLGAFF | TGTGCCTGGACTGCCAACAGGGGGCCCCTGGGAGCTTTCTTT
TRBJ2-7 | TRBV7-2 | TRBD2 | - | CASSLDGTSPYEQYF | TGTGCCAGCAGCTTAGACGGGACTAGTCCCTACGAGCAGTACTTC
TRBJ1-5 | TRBV5-6 | TRBD1 | - | CASSLTGGDRPQHF | TGTGCCAGCAGCTTGACAGGGGGGGATCGGCCCCAGCATTTT
TRBJ2-7 | TRBV30 | - | - | CAWSQITGYRYEQYF | TGTGCCTGGAGTCAAATAACAGGCTACCGCTACGAGCAGTACTTC
TRBJ2-1 | TRBV7-8 | TRBD1 | - | CASSLRTGNNEQFF | TGTGCCAGCAGCCTTCGGACAGGTAACAATGAGCAGTTCTTC
TRBJ1-2 | TRBV6-5 | TRBD1 | few | CASSYTTGDNGYTF | TGTGCCAGCAGTTACACTACAGGGGACAATGGCTACACCTTC
TRBJ2-7 | TRBV4-1 | TRBD2 | - | CASRGLAGGSYEQYF | TGCGCCAGCAGGGGGTTAGCGGGAGGTTCCTACGAGCAGTACTTC
TRBJ2-1 | TRBV4-3 | TRBD2 | - | CASSLASGAYNEQFF | TGCGCCAGCAGCCTGGCTAGCGGGGCCTACAATGAGCAGTTCTTC
TRBJ1-1 | TRBV6-5 | TRBD1 | - | CASSEFPGGAFF | TGTGCCAGCAGTGAATTTCCAGGGGGAGCTTTCTTT
TRBJ2-2 | TRBV27 | TRBD2 | - | CASSFVTGLLAGGRTGELFF | TGTGCCAGCAGTTTCGTGACGGGCTTGCTAGCGGGAGGTAGGACCGGGGAGCTGTTTTTT
TRBJ2-5 | TRBV5-8 | TRBD1 | once | CASSLGTGYLQETQYF | TGTGCCAGCAGCTTGGGGACAGGGTACTTGCAAGAGACCCAGTACTTC
TRBJ1-5 | TRBV6-1 | - | - | CASARAGGNQPQHF | TGTGCCAGCGCCAGGGCCGGAGGCAATCAGCCCCAGCATTTT
TRBJ2-4 | TRBV7-9 | TRBD1 | - | CTSSSPSAWTGLNQYF | TGTACCAGCAGCTCCCCCTCGGCTTGGACAGGGCTGAATCAGTACTTC
TRBJ2-7 | TRBV2 | TRBD2 | - | CASTLADSYEQYF | TGTGCCAGCACTCTAGCGGACTCCTACGAGCAGTACTTC
TRBJ1-5 | TRBV6-5 | - | - | CASSRGVYSNQPQHF | TGTGCCAGCAGTCGGGGGGTATATAGCAATCAGCCCCAGCATTTT
TRBJ2-5 | TRBV18 | TRBD1 | - | CASSPLNTGQKKETQYF | TGTGCCAGCTCACCACTTAATACGGGACAGAAGAAAGAGACCCAGTACTTC
TRBJ1-1 | TRBV11-2 | TRBD1 | - | CASRPGQRHQEAFF | TGTGCCAGCAGACCGGGACAGCGACATCAAGAAGCTTTCTTT
TRBJ2-5 | TRBV6-5 | - | - | CASSFRETQYF | TGTGCCAGCAGTTTCAGAGAGACCCAGTACTTC
TRBJ1-3 | TRBV7-8 | - | - | CASSLAVTAIGAGNTIYF | TGTGCCAGCAGCTTAGCGGTAACAGCAATAGGGGCTGGAAACACCATATATTTT
TRBJ1-2 | TRBV5-4 | - | - | CASSPGQGTTHGYTF | TGTGCCAGCAGTCCGGGACAAGGGACTACTCATGGCTACACCTTC
TRBJ2-1 | TRBV6-1 | TRBD1 | - | CASSGGQGASNEQFF | TGTGCCAGCAGTGGCGGACAGGGCGCGTCGAATGAGCAGTTCTTC
TRBJ2-5 | TRBV7-2 | TRBD1 | - | CASSPQIGTAKETQYF | TGTGCCAGCAGCCCACAGATCGGGACAGCTAAAGAGACCCAGTACTTC
TRBJ2-2 | TRBV5-5 | TRBD1 | - | CASSSQGSTGELFF | TGTGCCAGCAGTTCACAGGGGTCGACCGGGGAGCTGTTTTTT
TRBJ2-1 | TRBV10-2 | - | - | CASSDYAGLKHEQFF | TGCGCCAGCAGTGATTATGCCGGACTGAAACATGAGCAGTTCTTC
TRBJ2-7 | TRBV29-1 | TRBD2 | once | CSVGGGGPSYEQYF | TGCAGCGTTGGGGGCGGGGGGCCATCCTACGAGCAGTACTTC
TRBJ1-5 | TRBV10-3 | - | few | CAISDPGVEQPQHF | TGTGCCATCAGTGACCCGGGGGTAGAGCAGCCCCAGCATTTT
TRBJ2-2 | TRBV11-3 | TRBD2 | - | CASSHFGAGDILVPGELFF | TGTGCCAGCAGCCATTTCGGGGCGGGAGATATTCTTGTCCCCGGGGAGCTGTTTTTT
TRBJ2-7 | TRBV28 | TRBD1 | - | CASRPGQADEQYF | TGTGCCAGCAGACCGGGACAGGCGGACGAGCAGTACTTC